This T cell receptor (beta chain) was found in a study of radiotherapy plus CTLA-4 blockade in lung cancer. Note on this clone: Antigen specificity is unknown.

Study-level points and caveats: There was expansion of tumor-derived TCR clones in blood after radiotherapy plus ipilimumab.

Data came from immunoSEQ multiplex PCR; TCRdb stores just in-frame clones and leaves some out. The sample holds roughly 68,000 clones, around 80% seen once. Ipilimumab-mediated CTLA-4 blockade plus focal radiation was given to patients having chemo-refractory metastatic non-small-cell lung cancer. Sequenced here: peripheral blood, sampled from a patient treated with radiotherapy plus ipilimumab. The receptor was isolated from a human donor with non-small cell lung cancer who had a complete response to radiotherapy plus ipilimumab.

CDR3 amino acids: CASSYLDPASNQPQHF. CDR3 in DNA: TGTGCCAGCAGTTACCTCGACCCAGCGAGCAATCAGCCCCAGCATTTT. The V call is TRBV6-6, the J call TRBJ1-5; D is unclear. Trimming removed 2 bases from V and 1 base from J, with 12 bases in between. Per the germline V gene, CDR1 is MNHNY and CDR2 is SVGAGI (reference sequence). The CDR3 covers 16 residues.